This T cell receptor beta chain was found in a study of shared T cell receptors in the human thymus. Sequencing used immunoSEQ multiplex PCR; TCRdb keeps in-frame clones, though not all of them. The sample has 500,000 to 750,000 clones, roughly 88% seen once. J gave up 7 bases and V 5 bases, and 10 bases lay outside the gene matches. From germline, CDR1 is SGHVS and CDR2 FQNEAQ. The CDR3 totals 15 residues. These data also featured in a second study, about human thymus T cells. This second report adds: Healthy Finnish infants undergoing corrective surgery for congenital heart defects provided the donor material. Thymus tissue was removed during corrective cardiac surgery. Usage of V and J genes appeared biased in thymic and blood repertoires.

The gene calls are TRBV7-8 and TRBJ2-1; 8 bases are a match to TRBD2. This sequence originates from a boy in the first two years of life with a congenital heart defect. Material: thymocytes. As DNA, the CDR3 is TGTGCCAGCAGCCTAGTGGGACTAGGGGGGAATGAGCAGTTCTTC. Residues: CASSLVGLGGNEQFF. Based on the CDR3 plus reference TRBV7-8 and TRBJ2-1, the full variable domain is GAGVSQSPRYKVAKRGQDVALRCDPISGHVSLFWYQQALGQGPEFLTYFQNEAQLDKSGLPSDRFFAERPEGSVSTLKIQRTQQEDSAVYLCASSLVGLGGNEQFFGPGTRLTVL.